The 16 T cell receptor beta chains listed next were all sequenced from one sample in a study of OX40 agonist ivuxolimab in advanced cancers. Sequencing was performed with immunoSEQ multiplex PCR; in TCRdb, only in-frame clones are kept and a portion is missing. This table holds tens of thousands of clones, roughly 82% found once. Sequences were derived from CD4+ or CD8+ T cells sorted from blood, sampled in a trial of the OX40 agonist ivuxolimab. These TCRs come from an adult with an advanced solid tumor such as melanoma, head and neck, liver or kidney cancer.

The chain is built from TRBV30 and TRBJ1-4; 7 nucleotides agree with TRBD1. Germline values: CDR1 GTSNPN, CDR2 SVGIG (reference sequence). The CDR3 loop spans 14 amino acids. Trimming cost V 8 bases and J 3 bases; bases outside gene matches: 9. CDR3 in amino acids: CASQQGKSNEKLFF. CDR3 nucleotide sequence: TGTGCCAGCCAACAGGGGAAGTCTAATGAAAAACTGTTTTTT. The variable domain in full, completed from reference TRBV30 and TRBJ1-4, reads SQTIHQWPATLVQPVGSPLSLECTVEGTSNPNLYWYRQAAGRGLQLLFYSVGIGQISSEVPQNLSASRPQDRQFILSSKKLLLSDSGFYLCASQQGKSNEKLFFGSGTQLSVL.

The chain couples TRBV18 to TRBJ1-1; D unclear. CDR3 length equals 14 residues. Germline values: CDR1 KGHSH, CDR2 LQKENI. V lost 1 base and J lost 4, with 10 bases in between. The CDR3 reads CASSPRGEFTEAFF. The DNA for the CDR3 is TGTGCCAGCTCACCACGCGGGGAATTCACTGAAGCTTTCTTT.

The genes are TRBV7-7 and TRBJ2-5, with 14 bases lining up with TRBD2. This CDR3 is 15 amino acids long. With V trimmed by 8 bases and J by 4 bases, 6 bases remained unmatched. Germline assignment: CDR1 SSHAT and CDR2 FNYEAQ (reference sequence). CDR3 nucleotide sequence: TGTGCCAGCGGAAACGGACTAGCGGGGGGAGAGACCCAGTACTTC. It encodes CASGNGLAGGETQYF.

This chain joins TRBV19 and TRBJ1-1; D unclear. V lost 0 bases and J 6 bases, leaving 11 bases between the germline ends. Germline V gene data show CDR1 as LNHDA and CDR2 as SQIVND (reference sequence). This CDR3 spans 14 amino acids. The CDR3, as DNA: TGTGCCAGTAGTATAGATTGGGATGAACCTGAAGCTTTCTTT. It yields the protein CASSIDWDEPEAFF. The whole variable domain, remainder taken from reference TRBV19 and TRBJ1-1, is DGGITQSPKYLFRKEGQNVTLSCEQNLNHDAMYWYRQDPGQGLRLIYYSQIVNDFQKGDIAEGYSVSREKKESFPLTVTSAQKNPTAFYLCASSIDWDEPEAFFGQGTRLTVV.

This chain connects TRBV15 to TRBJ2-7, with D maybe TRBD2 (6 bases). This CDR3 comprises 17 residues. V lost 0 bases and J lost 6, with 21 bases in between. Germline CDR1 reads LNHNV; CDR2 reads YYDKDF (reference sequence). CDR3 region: CATSRDWEDILFREQYF. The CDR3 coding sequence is TGTGCCACCAGCAGAGATTGGGAGGACATACTTTTTCGCGAGCAGTACTTC.

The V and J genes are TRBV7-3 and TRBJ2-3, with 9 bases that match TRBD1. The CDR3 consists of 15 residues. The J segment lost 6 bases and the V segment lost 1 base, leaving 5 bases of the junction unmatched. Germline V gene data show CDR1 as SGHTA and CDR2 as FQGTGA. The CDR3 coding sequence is TGTGCCAGCAGCTTAATAACAGGGGGCGCGGATACGCAGTATTTT. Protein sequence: CASSLITGGADTQYF.

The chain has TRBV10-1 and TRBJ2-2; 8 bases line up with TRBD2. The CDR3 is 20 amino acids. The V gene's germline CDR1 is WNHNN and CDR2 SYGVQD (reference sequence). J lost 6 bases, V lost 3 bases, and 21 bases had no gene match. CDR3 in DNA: TGCGCCAGCAGTGACCCGGGGTGGGGAACGGGGGGGCTCTTTCCCGGGGAGCTGTTTTTT. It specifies CASSDPGWGTGGLFPGELFF.

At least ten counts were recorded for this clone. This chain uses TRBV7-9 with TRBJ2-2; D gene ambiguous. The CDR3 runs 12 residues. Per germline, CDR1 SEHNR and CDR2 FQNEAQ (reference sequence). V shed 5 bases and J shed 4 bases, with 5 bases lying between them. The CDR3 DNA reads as TGTGCCAGCAGCACCCCCACCGGGGAGCTGTTTTTT. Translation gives CASSTPTGELFF.

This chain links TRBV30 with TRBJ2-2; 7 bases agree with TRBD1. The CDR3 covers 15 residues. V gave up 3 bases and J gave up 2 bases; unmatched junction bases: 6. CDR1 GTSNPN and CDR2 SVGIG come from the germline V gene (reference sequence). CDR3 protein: CAWRFAGGNTGELFF. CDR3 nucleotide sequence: TGTGCCTGGAGGTTCGCAGGGGGTAACACCGGGGAGCTGTTTTTT.

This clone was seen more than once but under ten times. Written as DNA, the CDR3 is TGTGCCAGCAGCCCCGAAGCTGAGCAGTTCTTC. The encoded protein is CASSPEAEQFF. The rearrangement uses TRBV7-9 and TRBJ2-1; D is unresolved. The V end lost 5 bases, the J end lost 9 bases, and 8 bases lay between the germline ends. Germline loops: CDR1 SEHNR, CDR2 FQNEAQ (reference sequence). There are 11 residues in the CDR3.

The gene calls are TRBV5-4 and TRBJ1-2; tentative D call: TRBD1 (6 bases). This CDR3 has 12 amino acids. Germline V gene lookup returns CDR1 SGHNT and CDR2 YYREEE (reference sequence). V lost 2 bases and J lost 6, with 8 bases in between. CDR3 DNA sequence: TGTGCCAGCAGCTTACAGGGCCATGGCTACACCTTC. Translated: CASSLQGHGYTF. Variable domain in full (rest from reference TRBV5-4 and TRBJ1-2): ETGVTQSPTHLIKTRGQQVTLRCSSQSGHNTVSWYQQALGQGPQFIFQYYREEENGRGNFPPRFSGLQFPNYSSELNVNALELDDSALYLCASSLQGHGYTFGSGTRLTVV.

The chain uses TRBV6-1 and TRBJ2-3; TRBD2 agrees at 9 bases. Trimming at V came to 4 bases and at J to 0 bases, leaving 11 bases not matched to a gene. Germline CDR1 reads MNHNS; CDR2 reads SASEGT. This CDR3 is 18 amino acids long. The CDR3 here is CASSVRGLASWSTDTQYF. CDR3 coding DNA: TGTGCCAGCAGTGTACGAGGACTAGCGAGTTGGAGCACAGATACGCAGTATTTT.

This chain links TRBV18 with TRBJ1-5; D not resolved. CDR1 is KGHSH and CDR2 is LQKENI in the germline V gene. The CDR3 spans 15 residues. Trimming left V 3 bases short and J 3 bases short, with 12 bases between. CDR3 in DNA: TGTGCCAGCTCACCGACACTCGGGATCAATCAGCCCCAGCATTTT. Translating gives CASSPTLGINQPQHF.

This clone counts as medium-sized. Here the CDR3 DNA reads TGTGCCAGCAGCCAATCTTCCTCGAGCGGGGAAAACATTCAGTACTTC. Protein sequence: CASSQSSSSGENIQYF. The V call is TRBV11-3, the J call TRBJ2-4; 7 bases map to TRBD2. This CDR3 contains 16 residues. Germline values: CDR1 SGHNT, CDR2 YENEEA. The V and J ends lost 5 bases and 5 bases, in that order; junction bases with no gene match: 12. The full variable domain, rest sourced from reference TRBV11-3 and TRBJ2-4, is EAGVVQSPRYKIIEKKQPVAFWCNPISGHNTLYWYLQNLGQGPELLIRYENEEAVDDSQLPKDRFSAERLKGVDSTLKIQPAELGDSAVYLCASSQSSSSGENIQYFGAGTRLSVL.

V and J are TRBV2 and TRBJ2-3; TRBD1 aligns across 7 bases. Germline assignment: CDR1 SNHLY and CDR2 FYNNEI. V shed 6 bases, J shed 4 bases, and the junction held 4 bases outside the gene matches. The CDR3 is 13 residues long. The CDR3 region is CASSPRGPDTQYF. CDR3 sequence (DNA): TGTGCCAGCAGCCCGAGGGGGCCAGATACGCAGTATTTT.

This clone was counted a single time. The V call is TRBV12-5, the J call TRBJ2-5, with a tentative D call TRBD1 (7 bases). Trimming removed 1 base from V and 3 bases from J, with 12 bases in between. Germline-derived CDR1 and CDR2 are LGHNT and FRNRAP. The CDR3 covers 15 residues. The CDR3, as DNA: TGTGCTAGTGGTTTGGGGAGGGACAGAGAAGAGACCCAGTACTTC. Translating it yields CASGLGRDREETQYF.